The T cell receptor beta chain under discussion was sequenced for a study of Graves' ophthalmopathy and Graves' hyperthyroidism. This clonotype was seen a few times. The V and J ends lost 6 bases and 2 bases respectively, with 15 bases between them. The CDR3 totals 15 residues. CDR1 is SEHNR and CDR2 is FQNEAQ in the germline V gene (reference sequence). As the template, RNA transcripts were used to amplify TCR beta CDR3 regions. The first-round RT-PCR employed HTBI primers together with the Qiagen OneStep RT-PCR kit. A multiplex PCR was then performed as the second round. MiXCR, applied by TCRdb to the multiplex PCR reads, yields one record per CDR3 protein. The sample lists 600,000 to 950,000 distinct CDR3 sequences, around 40% occurring once.

This clonotype was obtained from an adult man with Graves' ophthalmopathy. Sample: peripheral blood. The J gene is TRBJ2-3, the V gene TRBV7-9; D might be TRBD1 (6 bases). The CDR3: CASRIGTPYTDTQYF. The CDR3 DNA sequence: TGTGCCAGCAGGATCGGGACACCTTACACAGATACGCAGTATTTT.